This is a list of T cell receptor beta chains from one sample in a study of T cells in localized non-small cell lung cancer. Method: immunoSEQ multiplex PCR; TCRdb's copy keeps in-frame clones and lacks some. Here the sample spans about 72,000 clones, roughly 81% being singletons. Sample: peripheral blood, taken before any cancer treatment. These TCRs come from a female donor of 60 years or more with stage I lung adenocarcinoma. Each CDR3 is given with its conserved first and last residue. Each record gives: V gene, clone size, J gene, CDR3 protein. For some rows the clone size is stated as once, few or many, or as a class when expanded; others skip it.

v_gene: TRBV15; abundance: -; j_gene: TRBJ2-7; CDR3aa: CATSSRLAGLDEQYF
v_gene: TRBV19; abundance: few; j_gene: TRBJ2-2; CDR3aa: CASSIVLNTGELFF
v_gene: TRBV7-2; abundance: once; j_gene: TRBJ2-1; CDR3aa: CASSSQGSPIYNEQFF
v_gene: TRBV5-1; abundance: -; j_gene: TRBJ2-3; CDR3aa: CASSYGQGRTDTQYF
v_gene: TRBV7-9; abundance: -; j_gene: TRBJ1-2; CDR3aa: CASSLGKPYYGYTF
v_gene: TRBV15; abundance: once; j_gene: TRBJ2-3; CDR3aa: CATSRDLRANTQYF
v_gene: TRBV2; abundance: -; j_gene: TRBJ2-2; CDR3aa: CASTQGTGELFF
v_gene: TRBV30; abundance: -; j_gene: TRBJ1-5; CDR3aa: CAWQTGGQVGQPQHF
v_gene: TRBV2; abundance: few; j_gene: TRBJ2-5; CDR3aa: CASRTQAPQETQYF
v_gene: TRBV5-1; abundance: -; j_gene: TRBJ2-7; CDR3aa: CASSLEQPPYEQYF
v_gene: TRBV11-2; abundance: -; j_gene: TRBJ2-6; CDR3aa: CASSSIDRSYYSGANVLTF
v_gene: TRBV11-3; abundance: -; j_gene: TRBJ2-7; CDR3aa: CASSITGSYEQYF
v_gene: TRBV11-3; abundance: -; j_gene: TRBJ2-6; CDR3aa: CASSYTGSGANVLTF
v_gene: TRBV6-6; abundance: once; j_gene: TRBJ2-5; CDR3aa: CASSYVAGGETQYF
v_gene: TRBV7-9; abundance: -; j_gene: TRBJ2-7; CDR3aa: CASSLPPDRSSYEQYF
v_gene: TRBV10-3; abundance: few; j_gene: TRBJ1-1; CDR3aa: CAISGGTEAFF
v_gene: TRBV25-1; abundance: -; j_gene: TRBJ2-3; CDR3aa: CASNPEGGGRTDTQYF
v_gene: TRBV2; abundance: -; j_gene: TRBJ1-2; CDR3aa: CATRRGDSSNYGYTF
v_gene: TRBV9; abundance: once; j_gene: TRBJ2-7; CDR3aa: CASSRGERSYEQYF
v_gene: TRBV19; abundance: -; j_gene: TRBJ2-7; CDR3aa: CASSISPDSYEQYF
v_gene: TRBV5-1; abundance: -; j_gene: TRBJ2-7; CDR3aa: CASGQAGGSEQYF
v_gene: TRBV14; abundance: -; j_gene: TRBJ2-6; CDR3aa: CASSQERTAGANVLTF
v_gene: TRBV11-3; abundance: -; j_gene: TRBJ2-7; CDR3aa: CASSFEQGAYEQYF
v_gene: TRBV7-3; abundance: -; j_gene: TRBJ2-1; CDR3aa: CASSPGGGSYNEQFF
v_gene: TRBV18; abundance: -; j_gene: TRBJ2-1; CDR3aa: CASSAKLASGGADANEQFF
v_gene: TRBV11-2; abundance: -; j_gene: TRBJ2-7; CDR3aa: CASSSHSAAYEQYF
v_gene: TRBV7-2; abundance: -; j_gene: TRBJ2-1; CDR3aa: CASTKGRVGNEQFF
v_gene: TRBV5-1; abundance: -; j_gene: TRBJ2-5; CDR3aa: CASSLESGTRETQYF
v_gene: TRBV9; abundance: -; j_gene: TRBJ2-2; CDR3aa: CASSVSAGTNTGELFF
v_gene: TRBV11-2; abundance: -; j_gene: TRBJ2-3; CDR3aa: CASSPQGRGGDTQYF
v_gene: TRBV6-1; abundance: -; j_gene: TRBJ1-2; CDR3aa: CASLGSSNYGYTF
v_gene: TRBV30; abundance: -; j_gene: TRBJ2-3; CDR3aa: CAWTIGQGETDTQYF
v_gene: TRBV19; abundance: -; j_gene: TRBJ1-6; CDR3aa: CASSMAGTGRKNSPLHF
v_gene: TRBV15; abundance: once; j_gene: TRBJ2-7; CDR3aa: CATSRATGHEQYF
v_gene: TRBV6-5; abundance: -; j_gene: TRBJ2-7; CDR3aa: CASSLRKDRYEEQYF
v_gene: TRBV15; abundance: -; j_gene: TRBJ1-6; CDR3aa: CATSRDLVGSPLHF
v_gene: TRBV10-1; abundance: -; j_gene: TRBJ2-3; CDR3aa: CASSASGAGSTDTQYF
v_gene: TRBV5-1; abundance: -; j_gene: TRBJ2-1; CDR3aa: CASSLGGSSYNEQFF
v_gene: TRBV5-8; abundance: -; j_gene: TRBJ2-5; CDR3aa: CASSLEGLAGEETQYF
v_gene: TRBV7-8; abundance: -; j_gene: TRBJ1-2; CDR3aa: CASSLVGQGAMGYTF
v_gene: TRBV10-3; abundance: -; j_gene: TRBJ1-5; CDR3aa: CATSVGTGVGQPQHF
v_gene: TRBV5-1; abundance: -; j_gene: TRBJ2-3; CDR3aa: CASSFWTSGTTDTQYF
v_gene: TRBV5-1; abundance: -; j_gene: TRBJ1-1; CDR3aa: CASSALSGTASNTEAFF
v_gene: TRBV14; abundance: -; j_gene: TRBJ1-2; CDR3aa: CASSQEVLGLDGYTF
v_gene: TRBV7-6; abundance: once; j_gene: TRBJ2-2; CDR3aa: CASSPGLAGVTGELFF
v_gene: TRBV4-1; abundance: -; j_gene: TRBJ2-3; CDR3aa: CASSQHGTGGDTQYF
v_gene: TRBV7-2; abundance: -; j_gene: TRBJ2-5; CDR3aa: CASSLPGQRETQYF
v_gene: TRBV2; abundance: -; j_gene: TRBJ1-6; CDR3aa: CASSTGVGSPLHF
v_gene: TRBV7-2; abundance: -; j_gene: TRBJ2-3; CDR3aa: CASSYWTSETDTQYF
v_gene: TRBV5-4; abundance: -; j_gene: TRBJ2-5; CDR3aa: CASSLLSNLQETQYF
v_gene: TRBV5-1; abundance: once; j_gene: TRBJ1-2; CDR3aa: CASSLGGPGTQDGYTF
v_gene: TRBV29-1; abundance: -; j_gene: TRBJ2-7; CDR3aa: CSVEEQDSYEQYF
v_gene: TRBV12-5; abundance: -; j_gene: TRBJ2-2; CDR3aa: CASGNPGLNTGELFF
v_gene: TRBV7-3; abundance: -; j_gene: TRBJ1-1; CDR3aa: CASSFSRDTEAFF
v_gene: TRBV19; abundance: -; j_gene: TRBJ2-3; CDR3aa: CASSISEPGGGTDTQYF